This TCR beta chain was sequenced during a study of blood T cells in healthy people across ages. This clonotype was detected a few times. Antigen unknown. Through a sample-barcoded 5' primer and a J-beta primer mix, a second PCR was run for roughly 6 to 12 cycles. TCRdb re-called the 5' RACE reads with MiXCR, one entry per CDR3 protein. The sample consists of about 510,000 distinct CDR3 sequences, about 27% of them appearing once. Study-level points and caveats: Donors of long life had a larger count of naive CD4+ cells and greater diversity than aged donors.

V was pared by 1 base and J by 0 bases, with 7 bases between. The length of the CDR3 is 15 residues. Germline-derived CDR1 and CDR2 are WSHSY and SAAADI. These data also formed part of another study, on T cells of mothers and their children. From that report: Related and unrelated pairs show similar shaping of TCR recombination output by thymic selection.

The V call is TRBV10-2, the J call TRBJ1-5; possibly TRBD1 for D (5 bases). This receptor was identified in a boy younger than 10 in good health. Sequenced sample: blood. CDR3 residues: CASSELGDSNQPQHF. The CDR3 DNA sequence: TGCGCCAGCAGTGAGTTAGGGGATAGCAATCAGCCCCAGCATTTT.